This passage covers 23 T cell receptor beta chains from one sample sequenced in a study of cytomegalovirus exposure and HLA in healthy donors. This PCR relied on a set of 60 Vbeta primers and 13 Jbeta primers. The data were produced by immunoSEQ multiplex PCR, yet TCRdb's version contains in-frame clones alone and is incomplete. The sample records approximately 150,000 clones, more than 60% being singletons. The sequenced sample was PBMCs. Every receptor here comes from a woman aged 40 to 50 in good health and CMV-seropositive.

The CDR3 protein is CAWSRSSSYNEQFF. Here the CDR3 DNA reads TGTGCCTGGAGTAGAAGTAGCTCCTACAATGAGCAGTTCTTC. The genes are TRBV30 and TRBJ2-1; no reliable D call. The CDR3 totals 14 residues. The germline CDR1 and CDR2 sequences are GTSNPN and SVGIG (reference sequence). The ends were cut back, 2 bases at V and 0 bases at J, with 8 bases in the middle.

This clone was observed a handful of times. The chain employs TRBV10-1 and TRBJ1-4, with D tentatively TRBD1 (5 bases). The ends were cut back, 6 bases at V and 7 bases at J, with 15 bases in the middle. The V gene's germline CDR1 is WNHNN and CDR2 SYGVQD (reference sequence). The CDR3 length is 14 residues. As DNA, the CDR3 is TGCGCCAGCAGCGGGGCGGGAGCTATTGAAAAACTGTTTTTT. The encoded protein is CASSGAGAIEKLFF.

The V and J genes are TRBV5-6 and TRBJ1-2; D call uncertain. This CDR3 region has 15 residues. Germline assignment: CDR1 SGHDT and CDR2 YYEEEE. Trimming took 4 bases from V and 8 from J, leaving 21 bases between them. Written as DNA, the CDR3 is TGTGCCAGCAGCGTTGCCCGTGGACTTCGAAGCGGCTACACCTTC. Its protein is CASSVARGLRSGYTF.

This clone has a handful of counts. The chain employs TRBV7-9 and TRBJ1-4, with unresolved D. The germline V gene encodes CDR1 SEHNR and CDR2 FQNEAQ (reference sequence). This CDR3 spans 13 amino acids. Trimming cost V 3 bases and J 8 bases, with 10 bases left between them. The CDR3 DNA reads TGTGCCAGCAGCTTCGGCGCGGGGGAAAAACTGTTTTTT. Translated, it gives CASSFGAGEKLFF.

The V call is TRBV28, the J call TRBJ2-7; 10 positions match TRBD2. CDR3 length: 13 residues. The trim removed 7 bases at V and 5 bases at J, leaving 5 bases unmatched. Germline V CDR1 and CDR2: MDHEN, SYDVKM. DNA for the CDR3: TGTGCCAGCACCGGGACTAGCGTGCACGAGCAGTACTTC. It is translated as CASTGTSVHEQYF.

V is TRBV5-4 and J is TRBJ1-6; 9 positions agree with TRBD1. The CDR3 is 16 amino acids. Germline CDR1 is SGHNT and CDR2 is YYREEE (reference sequence). V lost 4 bases and J lost 6; bases outside the gene matches: 8. The CDR3 bases are TGTGCCAGCAGCAAATCTCCGGGACAGGGTAATTCACCCCTCCACTTT. It is translated as CASSKSPGQGNSPLHF.

The V gene is TRBV7-2, the J gene TRBJ2-1, with a tentative D call TRBD2 (6 bases). Germline loops: CDR1 SGHTA, CDR2 FQGNSA. This CDR3 has 14 amino acids. V shed 3 bases and J shed 4 bases, with 10 bases lying between them. CDR3 bases: TGTGCCAGCAGCTTTAGCGGTAGATACAATGAGCAGTTCTTC. It encodes CASSFSGRYNEQFF.

CDR3 in DNA: TGTGCCAGCAGCTTTTTCGCCGGTCGGGGCTACACCTTC. This gives the protein CASSFFAGRGYTF. The rearrangement links TRBV5-4 to TRBJ1-2, with unresolved D. The CDR3 length is 13 residues. V was pared by 2 bases and J by 8 bases, with 13 bases between. Germline V gene data show CDR1 as SGHNT and CDR2 as YYREEE (reference sequence).

V gene TRBV4-2 combines with J gene TRBJ2-1; D call uncertain. Germline assignment: CDR1 LGHNA and CDR2 YNFKEQ. The length of the CDR3 is 14 residues. Trimming left V 0 bases short and J 8 bases short, with 11 bases between. The CDR3 nucleotides read TGTGCCAGCAGCCAAGAATGGCAGTATGATGAGCAGTTCTTC. This codes for CASSQEWQYDEQFF.

This clone has only a few counts. The chain's CDR3 is CASSAPGQGGIYGYTF. The CDR3 DNA follows: TGTGCCAGCAGTGCCCCGGGACAGGGGGGGATATATGGCTACACCTTC. This rearrangement joins TRBV6-1 to TRBJ1-2, with 11 bases aligning to TRBD1. CDR3 length: 16 amino acids. Losses at the gene ends were 4 bases for V and 5 bases for J; bases not matched to a gene: 9. Germline V lookup: CDR1 MNHNS, CDR2 SASEGT.

This chain joins TRBV9 and TRBJ2-7, with 9 bases aligning to TRBD1. Germline values: CDR1 SGDLS, CDR2 YYNGEE. After removal of 0 bases from V and 3 bases from J, the junction contained 4 bases not matched to a gene. The CDR3 contains 15 residues. DNA of the CDR3: TGTGCCAGCAGCGTAGCGTGGACAGGGGACTACGAGCAGTACTTC. Translated, it gives CASSVAWTGDYEQYF.

This rearrangement joins TRBV6-5 to TRBJ1-6, with 7 bases matching TRBD1. Unmatched junction bases numbered 8, after V lost 8 bases and J lost 13 bases. Germline V lookup: CDR1 MNHEY, CDR2 SVGAGI. The CDR3 length is 12 residues. CDR3 sequence reads: CASSRGSGPLHF. CDR3 coding DNA: TGTGCCAGCTCCAGGGGGAGCGGTCCCCTCCACTTT.

This clone was counted a single time. This chain connects TRBV5-6 to TRBJ2-6, with TRBD1 identical over 8 bases. This CDR3 spans 16 amino acids. J gave up 4 bases and V 4 bases, and 7 bases lay outside the gene matches. Germline V gives CDR1 SGHDT, CDR2 YYEEEE. CDR3: CASSGGTGRGANVLTF. CDR3 DNA: TGTGCCAGCAGCGGGGGGACAGGTCGCGGGGCCAACGTCCTGACTTTC.

The chain joins TRBV5-4 to TRBJ1-2; 7 bases map to TRBD1. Germline V CDR1 and CDR2: SGHNT, YYREEE (reference sequence). V trimming: 5 bases; J trimming: 5 bases; junction bases outside the gene matches: 9. The CDR3 sequence is 14 residues long. CDR3 sequence: CASRRIGTAYGYTF. The DNA for the CDR3 is TGTGCCAGCAGGAGGATAGGGACAGCATATGGCTACACCTTC.

This clone was seen a handful of times. The CDR3: CASSQEKTSGGLEQYF. The CDR3 region has the DNA TGTGCCAGCAGCCAAGAGAAGACTAGCGGGGGACTCGAGCAGTACTTC. The chain carries TRBV4-2 and TRBJ2-7; 12 bases match TRBD2. This CDR3 is 16 amino acids long. CDR1 and CDR2 from the germline V gene are LGHNA and YNFKEQ. V dropped 0 bases and J dropped 6; count of bases not matched to a gene: 6.

V and J are TRBV28 and TRBJ1-1; the D is unclear. The CDR3 contains 14 residues. V was pared by 6 bases and J by 5 bases, with 16 bases between. Germline V lookup: CDR1 MDHEN, CDR2 SYDVKM. CDR3 nucleotide sequence: TGTGCCAGCAGCACAACTGGGAGGCGGACTGAAGCTTTCTTT. Encoded protein: CASSTTGRRTEAFF.

This clone was seen a handful of times. Written as DNA, the CDR3 is TGTGCCAGCAGTTACGGGCCAGGGTTTATGTACGAGCAGTACTTC. Protein sequence: CASSYGPGFMYEQYF. This sequence joins TRBV6-5 and TRBJ2-7; D might be TRBD1 (5 bases). Germline V CDR1 and CDR2: MNHEY, SVGAGI. Between the trimmed V and J ends, which lost 2 bases and 4 bases, there was a span of 15 bases. CDR3 length: 15 amino acids.

The table lists this clone with a few counts. The chain couples TRBV5-1 to TRBJ1-6; unclear D gene. Per germline, CDR1 SGHRS and CDR2 YFSETQ. V gave up 7 bases and J gave up 5 bases, with 13 bases separating them. The CDR3 consists of 14 residues. The CDR3 protein is CASRREGNNSPLHF. The CDR3 coding sequence is TGCGCCAGCCGGCGGGAAGGAAATAATTCACCCCTCCACTTT.

This clone is a singleton in its sample. The chain recombines TRBV30 with TRBJ1-3; no reliable D call. The germline gives CDR1 GTSNPN, CDR2 SVGIG (reference sequence). The CDR3 contains 13 residues. V gave up 0 bases and J gave up 4 bases, with 7 bases separating them. CDR3 DNA sequence: TGTGCCTGGAGTGTAGCGAACGGAAACACCATATATTTT. It specifies CAWSVANGNTIYF.

This chain connects TRBV4-2 to TRBJ2-1; 8 bases fit TRBD2. The CDR3 has 17 amino acids. Trimming removed 3 bases from V and 4 bases from J; junction bases left unmatched: 11. Germline V gene lookup returns CDR1 LGHNA and CDR2 YNFKEQ. The CDR3 is CASSQAQIGGAYNEQFF. DNA of the CDR3: TGTGCCAGCAGCCAGGCCCAAATCGGGGGGGCTTACAATGAGCAGTTCTTC.

The chain uses TRBV4-1 and TRBJ2-7, with TRBD1 as a possible D gene (5 bases). The V gene lost 0 bases and the J gene lost 1 base, with 10 bases spanning the gap. This CDR3 has 15 amino acids. Germline V lookup: CDR1 MGHRA, CDR2 YSYEKL. Here the CDR3 DNA reads TGCGCCAGCAGCCAAGAATGGGCAGGGTCCTACGAGCAGTACTTC. It codes for CASSQEWAGSYEQYF.

This clone turned up a few times. CDR3 sequence: CASTQYRVQNSPLHF. The CDR3 coding sequence is TGTGCCAGCACCCAGTACAGGGTGCAGAATTCACCCCTCCACTTT. The rearrangement links TRBV2 to TRBJ1-6; maybe TRBD1 (6 bases). V lost 7 bases to trimming and J lost 7 bases, with 17 bases between them. The CDR3 is 15 residues long. From germline, CDR1 is SNHLY and CDR2 FYNNEI.

J is TRBJ2-1 and V is TRBV5-1, with TRBD2 matching over 11 bases. Germline assignment: CDR1 SGHRS and CDR2 YFSETQ. With 6 bases clipped from V and 3 bases from J, the junction kept 2 bases outside the gene matches. The length of the CDR3 is 14 residues. The CDR3 loop reads CASNLAGGYNEQFF. CDR3 coding DNA: TGCGCCAGCAACCTAGCGGGGGGCTACAATGAGCAGTTCTTC. Supplemented by reference TRBV5-1 and TRBJ2-1, the full variable domain reads KAGVTQTPRYLIKTRGQQVTLSCSPISGHRSVSWYQQTPGQGLQFLFEYFSETQRNKGNFPGRFSGRQFSNSRSEMNVSTLELGDSALYLCASNLAGGYNEQFFGPGTRLTVL.